One and the same sample provided the 31 T cell receptor beta chains below, sequenced in a study of blood T cell repertoires in COVID-19. TCRdb's copy holds only in-frame clones and misses some; the assay was immunoSEQ multiplex PCR. The top ten clones hold approximately 8.9% of a sample with 50,000 to 60,000 clones, about four fifths of them seen once. Specimen: peripheral blood. The receptors derive from an older man with COVID-19, enrolled during active disease.

The rearrangement links TRBV7-9 to TRBJ2-7; weak D call: TRBD2 (5 bases). Trimming removed 0 bases at V and 0 bases at J, with 12 bases between. Looked up from germline, CDR1 is SEHNR and CDR2 is FQNEAQ (reference sequence). This CDR3 is built from 16 residues. CDR3 nucleotide sequence: TGTGCCAGCAGCTTAGCGTGGACGGAGGACTCCTACGAGCAGTACTTC. Amino acid sequence: CASSLAWTEDSYEQYF.

This clone was seen just once. The chain is built from TRBV6-6 and TRBJ1-1, with D tentatively TRBD1 (6 bases). The germline V gene encodes CDR1 MNHNY and CDR2 SVGAGI (reference sequence). This CDR3 has 13 residues. Trimming pared 6 bases from V and 3 bases from J, leaving 11 bases between. The CDR3 sequence is CASRVKGDTEAFF. For the CDR3, the DNA is TGTGCCAGCAGAGTTAAGGGGGACACTGAAGCTTTCTTT.

J is TRBJ1-1 and V is TRBV30; 8 bases are shared with TRBD1. Germline loops: CDR1 GTSNPN, CDR2 SVGIG (reference sequence). J was trimmed by 2 bases and V by 2 bases; bases with no gene match: 4. The CDR3 is made up of 14 amino acids. CDR3 in DNA: TGTGCCTGGAGTATAGGGACAGGTAACACTGAAGCTTTCTTT. Encoded protein: CAWSIGTGNTEAFF.

This clone was observed a single time. The chain recombines TRBV28 with TRBJ2-7; 8 bases map to TRBD2. The length of the CDR3 is 13 residues. The V gene end was trimmed by 6 bases and the J gene end by 7 bases; junction bases not matched to a gene: 8. Germline V gene sequence: CDR1 MDHEN, CDR2 SYDVKM. The DNA of the CDR3 is TGTGCCAGCAGGCCGCCGTCGGGAGGGGAGCAGTACTTC. It specifies CASRPPSGGEQYF. Together with reference TRBV28 and TRBJ2-7, the CDR3 gives the full variable domain: DVKVTQSSRYLVKRTGEKVFLECVQDMDHENMFWYRQDPGLGLRLIYFSYDVKMKEKGDIPEGYSVSREKKERFSLILESASTNQTSMYLCASRPPSGGEQYFGPGTRLTVT.

The CDR3 region is CASSLGTGSRTDTQYF. As DNA, the CDR3 is TGCGCCAGCAGCTTGGGGACAGGGTCTCGCACAGATACGCAGTATTTT. This chain joins TRBV5-1 and TRBJ2-3; 8 nucleotides line up with TRBD1. The CDR3 is made up of 16 amino acids. Germline assignment: CDR1 SGHRS and CDR2 YFSETQ. The ends lost 0 bases at V and 1 base at J; junction bases unmatched: 4.

The chain carries TRBV6-5 and TRBJ1-2; perhaps TRBD1 as D (5 bases). The CDR3 loop spans 13 amino acids. Germline CDR1 reads MNHEY; CDR2 reads SVGAGI. The V end was cut by 7 bases, the J end by 7 bases, with 16 bases between. CDR3 sequence (DNA): TGTGCCAGCACCAAAGGGGATAGGGGTGGCTACACCTTC. Encoded protein: CASTKGDRGGYTF.

CDR3 DNA: TGTGCCAGTACCAAGACTAGCGGGGCTGACTCCTACAATGAGCAGTTCTTC. It yields the protein CASTKTSGADSYNEQFF. The rearrangement uses TRBV19 and TRBJ2-1; 11 bases fit TRBD2. Looked up from germline, CDR1 is LNHDA and CDR2 is SQIVND (reference sequence). This CDR3 has 17 amino acids. J gave up 0 bases and V 7 bases, and 8 bases lay outside the gene matches.

The genes are TRBV5-6 and TRBJ2-1; possible D gene TRBD2, 7 bases. The CDR3 loop spans 16 amino acids. Looked up from germline, CDR1 is SGHDT and CDR2 is YYEEEE. With 5 bases removed from V and 3 bases from J, the gap between germline ends came to 18 bases. The CDR3 DNA sequence: TGTGCCAGCAGTTCCTCCGGGGGCGGGGGCTACAATGAGCAGTTCTTC. Translation gives CASSSSGGGGYNEQFF.

This rearrangement joins TRBV6-2 or TRBV6-3 to TRBJ2-5, with unresolved D. Per germline, CDR1 MNHEY and CDR2 SVGEGT. The germline V and J ends were trimmed by 6 bases and 5 bases, with 7 bases remaining between them. The CDR3 has 11 residues. CDR3 loop: CASSFPETQYF. The CDR3 DNA sequence: TGTGCCAGCAGCTTCCCTGAGACCCAGTACTTC.

The rearrangement links TRBV30 to TRBJ1-6; D gene ambiguous. V lost 3 bases and J lost 8, with 11 bases in between. The CDR3 spans 13 residues. Germline V gene data show CDR1 as GTSNPN and CDR2 as SVGIG (reference sequence). The CDR3 here is CAWRTLWDSPLHF. CDR3 DNA: TGTGCCTGGAGGACTCTCTGGGATTCACCCCTCCACTTT.

The chain has TRBV19 and TRBJ1-5, with D possibly TRBD1 on 5 matching bases. Germline V lookup: CDR1 LNHDA, CDR2 SQIVND (reference sequence). The V and J ends lost 6 bases and 0 bases respectively, with 9 bases between them. The CDR3 sequence is 14 residues long. This chain's CDR3 is CASSGGTSNQPQHF. Here the CDR3 DNA reads TGTGCCAGTAGCGGGGGTACTAGCAATCAGCCCCAGCATTTT. The variable domain in full, with the rest retrieved from reference TRBV19 and TRBJ1-5, is DGGITQSPKYLFRKEGQNVTLSCEQNLNHDAMYWYRQDPGQGLRLIYYSQIVNDFQKGDIAEGYSVSREKKESFPLTVTSAQKNPTAFYLCASSGGTSNQPQHFGDGTRLSIL.

This clone has just a few counts. The chain recombines TRBV6-2 or TRBV6-3 with TRBJ2-3; D is undetermined. The CDR3 spans 14 residues. V lost 1 base to trimming and J lost 2 bases, with 7 bases between them. Germline lookup yields CDR1 MNHEY and CDR2 SVGEGT. DNA of the CDR3: TGTGCCAGCAGTTACTGGCAAATCACAGATACGCAGTATTTT. Protein product: CASSYWQITDTQYF.

The chain employs TRBV28 and TRBJ1-2, with D maybe TRBD1 (6 bases). The CDR3 length is 17 residues. Germline values: CDR1 MDHEN, CDR2 SYDVKM. Between the trimmed V and J ends, which lost 7 bases and 4 bases, there was a span of 25 bases. Here the CDR3 DNA reads TGTGCCAGCACCTTAGGGGGACATGGGGCCCTTAGCTATGGCTACACCTTC. Amino acids: CASTLGGHGALSYGYTF.

The chain combines TRBV24-1 with TRBJ2-5; 7 positions match TRBD2. V dropped 0 bases and J dropped 0; count of bases not matched to a gene: 3. The CDR3 is made up of 16 amino acids. In germline, CDR1 is KGHDR, CDR2 SFDVKD. The DNA for the CDR3 is TGTGCCACCAGTGATTTGGGTCGGGAGGACCAAGAGACCCAGTACTTC. Translated, it gives CATSDLGREDQETQYF.

The genes are TRBV7-2 and TRBJ1-1, with a weak D call TRBD1 (5 bases). The ends were cut back, 4 bases at V and 5 bases at J, with 14 bases in the middle. The CDR3 consists of 14 residues. The germline gives CDR1 SGHTA, CDR2 FQGNSA. CDR3 sequence: CASSWAQGRTEAFF. The CDR3 coding sequence is TGTGCCAGCAGCTGGGCGCAGGGAAGGACTGAAGCTTTCTTT.

This clone was observed a single time. J is TRBJ2-1 and V is TRBV6-5; D possibly corresponds to TRBD2 (6 bases). This CDR3 is 16 amino acids long. V shed 0 bases and J shed 1 base, with 10 bases lying between them. Germline CDR1 and CDR2: MNHEY and SVGAGI. The chain's CDR3 is CASSYSGGESYNEQFF. In DNA form, the CDR3 reads TGTGCCAGCAGTTACTCGGGGGGAGAGTCCTACAATGAGCAGTTCTTC.

This sequence joins TRBV6-4 and TRBJ2-1; 14 bases align to TRBD2. V shed 4 bases, J shed 7 bases, and the junction held 6 bases outside the gene matches. The CDR3 is made up of 16 amino acids. Germline loops: CDR1 MRHNA, CDR2 SNTAGT. The CDR3 DNA is TGTGCCAGCAGTGGTACGGGACTAGCGGGAGTTAATGAGCAGTTCTTC. This gives the protein CASSGTGLAGVNEQFF.

This chain joins TRBV6-5 and TRBJ1-6, with 10 bases matching TRBD1. The CDR3 is 14 amino acids. The V gene end was trimmed by 7 bases and the J gene end by 7 bases; junction bases not matched to a gene: 4. Germline V gene lookup returns CDR1 MNHEY and CDR2 SVGAGI. CDR3 DNA sequence: TGTGCCAGCAAGAGGGGACAGGGGAATTCACCCCTCCACTTT. Translating gives CASKRGQGNSPLHF.

Only one count was recorded for this clone. One end of the junction fails to match germline, which may point to a read error. The same CDR3 also results from other DNA sequences found in this sample. The chain is built from TRBV7-2 and TRBJ2-7, with 11 bases that match TRBD1. CDR1 is SGHTA, CDR2 FQGNSA, per germline. This CDR3 comprises 15 residues. The CDR3 nucleotides are TGTGCCAGCAGCGGCCGGACAGGGGGCACCTACGAACAGTACTTC. This gives the protein CASSGRTGGTYEQYF.

The chain has TRBV24-1 and TRBJ2-2, with a possible D match to TRBD1 (6 bases). The CDR3 has 12 residues. CDR1 and CDR2 (germline): KGHDR, SFDVKD. V was trimmed by 10 bases and J by 4 bases, leaving 9 bases between them. The CDR3 bases are TGTGCCACAGGGACAAGCACCGGGGAGCTGTTTTTT. This translates into CATGTSTGELFF.

This sequence joins TRBV18 and TRBJ2-7; a weak D match, TRBD1 (6 bases). CDR3 size: 13 residues. The V and J ends lost 6 bases and 2 bases respectively, with 11 bases between them. Germline CDR1 and CDR2: KGHSH and LQKENI. CDR3 sequence: CASSLYRAYEQYV. CDR3 DNA: TGTGCCAGCTCTCTATACAGGGCCTACGAGCAGTACGTC.

The V gene is TRBV4-3, the J gene TRBJ1-3; 10 positions match TRBD1. The CDR3 has 16 amino acids. Per germline, CDR1 LGHNA and CDR2 YSLEER. V gave up 0 bases and J gave up 7 bases; unmatched junction bases: 6. The DNA of the CDR3 is TGCGCCAGCAGCCAAGATGGGAGGACAGGGGGTAACACCATATATTTT. Its translation: CASSQDGRTGGNTIYF.

V and J are TRBV11-3 and TRBJ2-1, with a possible D match to TRBD2 (5 bases). Germline lookup yields CDR1 SGHNT and CDR2 YENEEA. The V end lost 6 bases, the J end lost 9 bases, and 24 bases lay between the germline ends. The CDR3 consists of 16 residues. Here the CDR3 DNA reads TGTGCCAGCAGTCGTTATGGAGGAGTGAAAAATGGTGAGCAGTTCTTC. Its translation: CASSRYGGVKNGEQFF.

This clone has a handful of counts. The rearrangement links TRBV5-1 to TRBJ1-5; D is uncertain. This CDR3 region has 16 residues. V was shortened by 4 bases and J by 7 bases, with 21 bases between the two germline ends. Germline values: CDR1 SGHRS, CDR2 YFSETQ. CDR3 residues: CASSPTPTSEGQPQHF. The CDR3 DNA reads TGCGCCAGCAGCCCCACTCCCACCAGCGAGGGACAGCCCCAGCATTTT.

The J gene is TRBJ1-1, the V gene TRBV7-2; no firm D call. The CDR3 extends over 15 amino acids. CDR1 and CDR2 (germline): SGHTA, FQGNSA. The V end was cut by 2 bases, the J end by 5 bases, with 15 bases between. CDR3 sequence (DNA): TGTGCCAGCAGCTTACTCCCAAGTAGAGGAACTGAAGCTTTCTTT. Translation: CASSLLPSRGTEAFF.

The genes are TRBV2 and TRBJ2-1, with TRBD2 matching over 12 bases. Losses at the gene ends were 7 bases for V and 3 bases for J; bases not matched to a gene: 19. Germline values: CDR1 SNHLY, CDR2 FYNNEI. The CDR3 sequence is 20 residues long. This CDR3 is CASTIIRTSGRPSLYNEQFF. CDR3 coding DNA: TGTGCCAGCACAATAATAAGAACTAGCGGGAGGCCATCCCTCTACAATGAGCAGTTCTTC.

V is TRBV12-3 or TRBV12-4 and J is TRBJ2-3; D is unclear. The CDR3 extends over 13 amino acids. V dropped 3 bases and J dropped 4 bases, with 8 bases sitting between them. CDR3 DNA sequence: TGTGCCAGCAGTTTGGCAGGCTCAGATACGCAGTATTTT. It codes for CASSLAGSDTQYF.

The rearrangement uses TRBV9 and TRBJ1-6, with 10 bases that match TRBD1. Germline V gene sequence: CDR1 SGDLS, CDR2 YYNGEE. V was clipped by 3 bases and J by 1 base; unmatched bases: 4. The CDR3 has 17 residues. CDR3 in DNA: TGTGCCAGCAGCGCTCGACAGGGGGCATCCTATAATTCACCCCTCCACTTT. Translated, it gives CASSARQGASYNSPLHF. The entire variable domain, with the rest obtained from reference TRBV9 and TRBJ1-6, is as follows: DSGVTQTPKHLITATGQRVTLRCSPRSGDLSVYWYQQSLDQGLQFLIQYYNGEERAKGNILERFSAQQFPDLHSELNLSSLELGDSALYFCASSARQGASYNSPLHFGNGTRLTVT.

The rearrangement uses TRBV7-9 and TRBJ1-1; perhaps TRBD1 as D (5 bases). The CDR3 runs to 14 residues. Trimming removed 4 bases at V and 1 base at J, with 10 bases between. From germline, CDR1 is SEHNR and CDR2 FQNEAQ (reference sequence). The CDR3 reads CASSSIDRNTEAFF. DNA of the CDR3: TGTGCCAGCAGCTCAATCGACAGGAACACTGAAGCTTTCTTT.

The genes are TRBV6-5 and TRBJ1-4; tentatively, D is TRBD1 (5 bases). The CDR3 spans 14 residues. Trimming took 6 bases from V and 4 from J, leaving 12 bases between them. CDR1 is MNHEY, CDR2 SVGAGI, per germline. DNA for the CDR3: TGTGCCAGCAGACCCGCGGGGGATAATGAAAAACTGTTTTTT. Translating gives CASRPAGDNEKLFF.

The chain has TRBV5-4 and TRBJ1-1, with 11 nucleotides matching TRBD1. The CDR3 has 16 residues. Trimming at V came to 0 bases and at J to 11 bases, leaving 12 bases not matched to a gene. The V gene's germline CDR1 is SGHNT and CDR2 YYREEE (reference sequence). The CDR3 loop reads CASSLADRGRFGGAFF. In DNA, the CDR3 is TGTGCCAGCAGCTTGGCGGACAGGGGGCGCTTTGGCGGGGCTTTCTTT.